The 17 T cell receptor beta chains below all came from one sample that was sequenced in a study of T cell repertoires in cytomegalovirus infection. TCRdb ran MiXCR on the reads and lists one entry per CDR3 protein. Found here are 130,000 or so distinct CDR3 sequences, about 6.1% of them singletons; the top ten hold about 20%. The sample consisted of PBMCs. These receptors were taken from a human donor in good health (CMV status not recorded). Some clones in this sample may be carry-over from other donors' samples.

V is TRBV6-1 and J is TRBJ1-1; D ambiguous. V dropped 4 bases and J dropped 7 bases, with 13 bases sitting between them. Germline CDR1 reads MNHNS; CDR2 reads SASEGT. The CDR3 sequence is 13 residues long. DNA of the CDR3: TGTGCCAGCAGTGTGGTAGGGCAGCGTGAAGCTTTCTTT. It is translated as CASSVVGQREAFF.

In nucleotides, the CDR3 is TGCGCCAGCAGCTCTGGACTAGCGGCGCTTAAGAACACCGGGGAGCTGTTTTTT. It translates to CASSSGLAALKNTGELFF. The chain couples TRBV5-1 to TRBJ2-2, with 10 bases aligning to TRBD2. V shed 3 bases and J 1 base; nucleotides not matched to a gene: 9. This CDR3 is built from 18 residues. CDR1 SGHRS and CDR2 YFSETQ come from the germline V gene.

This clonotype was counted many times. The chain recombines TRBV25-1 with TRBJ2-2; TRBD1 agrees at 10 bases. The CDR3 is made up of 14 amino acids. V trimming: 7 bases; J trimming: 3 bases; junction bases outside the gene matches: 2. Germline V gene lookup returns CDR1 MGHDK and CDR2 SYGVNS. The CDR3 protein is CASKGTGDTGELFF. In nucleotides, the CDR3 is TGTGCCAGCAAGGGGACAGGGGACACCGGGGAGCTGTTTTTT. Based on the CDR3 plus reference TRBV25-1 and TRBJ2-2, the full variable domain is EADIYQTPRYLVIGTGKKITLECSQTMGHDKMYWYQQDPGMELHLIHYSYGVNSTEKGDLSSESTVSRIRTEHFPLTLESARPSHTSQYLCASKGTGDTGELFFGEGSRLTVL.

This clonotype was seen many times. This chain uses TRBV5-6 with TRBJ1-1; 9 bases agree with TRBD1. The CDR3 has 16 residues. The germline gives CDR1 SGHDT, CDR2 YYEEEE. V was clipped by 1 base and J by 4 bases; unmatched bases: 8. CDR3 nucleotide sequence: TGTGCCAGCAGCTTGTCGGGACAGGGATGGGTCACTGAAGCTTTCTTT. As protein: CASSLSGQGWVTEAFF. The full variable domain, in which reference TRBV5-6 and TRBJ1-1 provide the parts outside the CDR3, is DAGVTQSPTHLIKTRGQQVTLRCSPKSGHDTVSWYQQALGQGPQFIFQYYEEEERQRGNFPDRFSGHQFPNYSSELNVNALLLGDSALYLCASSLSGQGWVTEAFFGQGTRLTVV.

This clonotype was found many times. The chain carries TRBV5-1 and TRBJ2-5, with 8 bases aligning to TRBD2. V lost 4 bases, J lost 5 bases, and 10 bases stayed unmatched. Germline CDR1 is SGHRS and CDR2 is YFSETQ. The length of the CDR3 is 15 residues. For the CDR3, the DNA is TGCGCCAGCAGCCCAGGCGGGGGGCCCGCGGAGACCCAGTACTTC. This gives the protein CASSPGGGPAETQYF. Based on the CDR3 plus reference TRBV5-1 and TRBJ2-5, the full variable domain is KAGVTQTPRYLIKTRGQQVTLSCSPISGHRSVSWYQQTPGQGLQFLFEYFSETQRNKGNFPGRFSGRQFSNSRSEMNVSTLELGDSALYLCASSPGGGPAETQYFGPGTRLLVL.

The CDR3 is CASSLDGGQSGYTF. CDR3 nucleotides: TGCGCCAGCAGCTTGGATGGGGGGCAGAGTGGCTACACCTTC. The chain couples TRBV5-1 to TRBJ1-2; D is perhaps TRBD1 (6 bases). CDR3 length: 14 amino acids. Germline V gene sequence: CDR1 SGHRS, CDR2 YFSETQ. The V end lost 0 bases, the J end lost 7 bases, and 13 bases lay between the germline ends.

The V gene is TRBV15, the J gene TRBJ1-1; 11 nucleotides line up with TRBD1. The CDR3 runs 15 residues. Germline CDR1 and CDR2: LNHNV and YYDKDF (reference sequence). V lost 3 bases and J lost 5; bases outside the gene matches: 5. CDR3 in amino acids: CATSRDRGLGTEAFF. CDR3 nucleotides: TGTGCCACCAGCAGGGACAGGGGGCTGGGGACTGAAGCTTTCTTT.

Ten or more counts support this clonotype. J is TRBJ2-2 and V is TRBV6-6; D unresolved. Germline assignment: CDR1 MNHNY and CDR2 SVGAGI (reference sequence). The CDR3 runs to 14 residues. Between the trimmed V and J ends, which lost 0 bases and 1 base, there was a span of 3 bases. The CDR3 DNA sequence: TGTGCCAGCAGTTACTCTGGGAACACCGGGGAGCTGTTTTTT. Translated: CASSYSGNTGELFF.

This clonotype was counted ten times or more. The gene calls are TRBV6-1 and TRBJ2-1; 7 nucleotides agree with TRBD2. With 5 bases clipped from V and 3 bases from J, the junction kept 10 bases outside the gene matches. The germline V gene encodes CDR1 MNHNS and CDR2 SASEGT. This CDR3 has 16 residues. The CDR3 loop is CASSQSVAGYYNEQFF. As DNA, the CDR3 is TGTGCCAGCAGTCAGAGCGTAGCGGGTTACTACAATGAGCAGTTCTTC.

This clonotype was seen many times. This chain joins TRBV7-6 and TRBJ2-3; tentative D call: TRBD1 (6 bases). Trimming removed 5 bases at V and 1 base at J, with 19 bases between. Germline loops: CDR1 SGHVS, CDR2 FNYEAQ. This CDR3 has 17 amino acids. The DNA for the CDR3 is TGTGCCAGCAGCATTACCACAGGGTGGGCGGGCACAGATACGCAGTATTTT. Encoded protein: CASSITTGWAGTDTQYF. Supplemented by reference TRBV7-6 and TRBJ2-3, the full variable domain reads GAGVSQSPRYKVTKRGQDVALRCDPISGHVSLYWYRQALGQGPEFLTYFNYEAQQDKSGLPNDRFSAERPEGSISTLTIQRTEQRDSAMYRCASSITTGWAGTDTQYFGPGTRLTVL.

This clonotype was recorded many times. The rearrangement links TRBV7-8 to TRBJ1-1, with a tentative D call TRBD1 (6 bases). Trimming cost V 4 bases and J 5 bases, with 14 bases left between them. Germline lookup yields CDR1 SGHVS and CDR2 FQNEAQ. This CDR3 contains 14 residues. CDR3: CASSSGPRGTEAFF. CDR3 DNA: TGTGCCAGCAGCTCTGGACCGAGGGGGACTGAAGCTTTCTTT.

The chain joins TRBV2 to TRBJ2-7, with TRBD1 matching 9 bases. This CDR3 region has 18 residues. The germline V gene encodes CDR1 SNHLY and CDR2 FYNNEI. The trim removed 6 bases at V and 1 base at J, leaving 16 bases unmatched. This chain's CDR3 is CASRPRRGVGTGSYEQYF. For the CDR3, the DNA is TGTGCCAGCAGACCCAGAAGGGGTGTGGGGACAGGGTCCTACGAGCAGTACTTC.

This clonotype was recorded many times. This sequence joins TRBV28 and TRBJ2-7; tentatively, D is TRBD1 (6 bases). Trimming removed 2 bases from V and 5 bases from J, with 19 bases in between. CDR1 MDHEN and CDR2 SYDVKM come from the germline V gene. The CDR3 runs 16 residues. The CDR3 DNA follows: TGTGCCAGCAGTTTAGGGGCCCACAGGGTAGCAGACGAGCAGTACTTC. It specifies CASSLGAHRVADEQYF.

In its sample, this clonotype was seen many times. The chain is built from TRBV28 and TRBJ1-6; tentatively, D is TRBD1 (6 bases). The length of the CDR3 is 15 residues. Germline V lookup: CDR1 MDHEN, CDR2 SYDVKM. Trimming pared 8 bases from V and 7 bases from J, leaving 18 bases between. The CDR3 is CASGYPGGGNSPLHF. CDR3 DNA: TGTGCCAGCGGTTACCCGGGCGGGGGCAATTCACCCCTCCACTTT.

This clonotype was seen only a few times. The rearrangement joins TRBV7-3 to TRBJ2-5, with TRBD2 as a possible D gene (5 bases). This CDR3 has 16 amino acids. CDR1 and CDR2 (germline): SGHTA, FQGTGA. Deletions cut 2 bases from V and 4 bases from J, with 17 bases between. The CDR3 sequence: CASSLAGPSRGETQYF. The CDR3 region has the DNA TGTGCCAGCAGCTTAGCGGGCCCATCCCGGGGAGAGACCCAGTACTTC. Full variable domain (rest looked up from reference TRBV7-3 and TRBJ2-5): GAGVSQTPSNKVTEKGKYVELRCDPISGHTALYWYRQSLGQGPEFLIYFQGTGAADDSGLPNDRFFAVRPEGSVSTLKIQRTERGDSAVYLCASSLAGPSRGETQYFGPGTRLLVL.

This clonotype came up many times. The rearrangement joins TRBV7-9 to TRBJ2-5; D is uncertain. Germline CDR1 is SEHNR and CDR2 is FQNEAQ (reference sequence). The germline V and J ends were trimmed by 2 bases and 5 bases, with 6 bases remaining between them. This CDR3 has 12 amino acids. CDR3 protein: CASSLNRETQYF. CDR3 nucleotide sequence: TGTGCCAGCAGCTTAAATAGGGAGACCCAGTACTTC.

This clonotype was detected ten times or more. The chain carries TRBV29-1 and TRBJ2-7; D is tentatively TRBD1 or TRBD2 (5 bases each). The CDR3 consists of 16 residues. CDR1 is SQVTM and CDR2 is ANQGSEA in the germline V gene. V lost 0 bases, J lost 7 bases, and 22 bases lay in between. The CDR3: CSVEDRAWGLAREQYF. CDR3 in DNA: TGCAGCGTTGAAGATCGGGCGTGGGGCCTAGCTCGAGAGCAGTACTTC.